This entry concerns a single T cell receptor beta chain. This entry belongs to a study of OX40 agonist ivuxolimab in advanced cancers. Whole-study context: The drug used for patients, ivuxolimab, was an agonistic anti-OX40 (CD134) antibody.

The CDR3 is 16 amino acids. CDR1 is KGHSH, CDR2 LQKENI, per germline. Trimming removed 3 bases from V and 1 base from J, with 12 bases in between. Autoimmune disease history or systemic immunosuppression meant exclusion. Clones were read by immunoSEQ multiplex PCR, and TCRdb kept only the in-frame ones, dropping some. The table shows more than 60,000 clones, with approximately 90% occurring only once. The receptor was derived from an adult with an advanced solid tumor such as melanoma, head and neck, liver or kidney cancer. Sample: CD4+ or CD8+ T cells sorted from blood, taken in a trial of the OX40 agonist ivuxolimab. The rearrangement uses TRBV18 and TRBJ2-2; a possible D gene is TRBD1 (6 bases). CDR3: CASSPRTALNTGELFF. In DNA form, the CDR3 reads TGTGCCAGCTCACCTAGGACAGCCTTGAACACCGGGGAGCTGTTTTTT.